A selection of T cell receptor beta chains follows, all from one sample in a study of blood T cell repertoires in COVID-19. TCRdb keeps only in-frame clones here, not all; method: immunoSEQ multiplex PCR. This table holds about 170,000 clones, around four fifths found once. The specimen was PBMCs or T cells enriched from blood (not recorded which). These receptors all stem from a woman between 45 and 60 years old in a cohort exposed to, infected with or recovered from COVID-19 (not recorded which). The CDR3 runs from the conserved cysteine through the conserved F or W. The order of the fields is D gene, clone size, J gene, V gene, CDR3 protein, CDR3 DNA. D genes are given only for firm matches. Where a row states a size, it is once, few, many or the class of an expanded clone; other rows omit it.

d_gene: TRBD1; abundance: -; j_gene: TRBJ2-2; v_gene: TRBV19; CDR3aa: CASSLDRGLRSGELFF; CDR3nt: TGTGCCAGTAGTTTGGACAGGGGACTACGGAGCGGGGAGCTGTTTTTT
d_gene: TRBD1; abundance: once; j_gene: TRBJ2-1; v_gene: TRBV6-5; CDR3aa: CASTRQGTYNEQFF; CDR3nt: TGTGCCAGCACCCGACAGGGGACGTACAATGAGCAGTTCTTC
d_gene: -; abundance: -; j_gene: TRBJ2-1; v_gene: TRBV12-3/TRBV12-4; CDR3aa: CASSLGDTEGFF; CDR3nt: TGTGCCAGCAGTTTAGGGGACACCGAAGGGTTCTTC
d_gene: -; abundance: once; j_gene: TRBJ1-4; v_gene: TRBV5-1; CDR3aa: CATNAEGQPNEKLFF; CDR3nt: TGCGCCACCAACGCTGAGGGACAACCTAATGAAAAACTGTTTTTT
d_gene: -; abundance: -; j_gene: TRBJ2-3; v_gene: TRBV11-2; CDR3aa: CASSLDRTDTQYF; CDR3nt: TGTGCCAGCAGCTTAGACCGGACAGATACGCAGTATTTT
d_gene: TRBD2; abundance: -; j_gene: TRBJ2-2; v_gene: TRBV2; CDR3aa: CASSEGGRELFF; CDR3nt: TGTGCCAGCAGTGAGGGAGGGAGGGAGCTGTTTTTT
d_gene: -; abundance: -; j_gene: TRBJ1-6; v_gene: TRBV25-1; CDR3aa: CASSGGFHNSPLHF; CDR3nt: TGTGCCAGCAGTGGAGGGTTTCATAATTCACCCCTCCACTTT
d_gene: -; abundance: -; j_gene: TRBJ1-1; v_gene: TRBV29-1; CDR3aa: CSVPGGGEAFF; CDR3nt: TGCAGCGTTCCGGGCGGGGGGGAAGCTTTCTTT
d_gene: -; abundance: -; j_gene: TRBJ1-5; v_gene: TRBV7-6; CDR3aa: CASSLAIGAGSNQPQHF; CDR3nt: TGTGCCAGCAGCTTAGCGATTGGTGCGGGGAGCAATCAGCCCCAGCATTTT
d_gene: -; abundance: few; j_gene: TRBJ1-2; v_gene: TRBV6-5; CDR3aa: CASSYEGVGDYGYTF; CDR3nt: TGTGCCAGCAGTTACGAGGGGGTAGGTGACTATGGCTACACCTTC
d_gene: -; abundance: -; j_gene: TRBJ2-3; v_gene: TRBV27; CDR3aa: CASRSGGTADTQYF; CDR3nt: TGTGCCAGCAGGTCAGGGGGGACGGCAGATACGCAGTATTTT
d_gene: TRBD1; abundance: few; j_gene: TRBJ1-6; v_gene: TRBV11-2; CDR3aa: CASSLTGSPYNSPLHF; CDR3nt: TGTGCCAGCAGCCTGACAGGGTCCCCCTATAATTCACCCCTCCACTTT
d_gene: TRBD1; abundance: -; j_gene: TRBJ1-1; v_gene: TRBV7-9; CDR3aa: CASSPTGGTEAFF; CDR3nt: TGTGCCAGCAGCCCGACAGGGGGCACTGAAGCTTTCTTT
d_gene: TRBD1; abundance: -; j_gene: TRBJ1-6; v_gene: TRBV5-6; CDR3aa: CASSRGTGAGSPLHF; CDR3nt: TGTGCCAGCAGCCGCGGGACAGGGGCGGGGTCACCCCTCCACTTT
d_gene: TRBD2; abundance: -; j_gene: TRBJ2-2; v_gene: TRBV29-1; CDR3aa: CSVRRLAGSGTGELFF; CDR3nt: TGCAGCGTCCGAAGACTAGCCGGGAGTGGCACCGGGGAGCTGTTTTTT
d_gene: -; abundance: -; j_gene: TRBJ2-5; v_gene: TRBV3-1/TRBV3-2; CDR3aa: CASRHTMETQYF; CDR3nt: TGTGCCAGCAGACACACTATGGAGACCCAGTACTTC
d_gene: TRBD1; abundance: few; j_gene: TRBJ2-7; v_gene: TRBV2; CDR3aa: CASNPDREIRYEQYF; CDR3nt: TGTGCCAGCAACCCGGACAGGGAGATACGCTACGAGCAGTACTTC
d_gene: TRBD2; abundance: -; j_gene: TRBJ2-1; v_gene: TRBV11-2; CDR3aa: CASSSERGSYNEQFF; CDR3nt: TGTGCCAGCAGCTCAGAGCGGGGCTCCTACAATGAGCAGTTCTTC
d_gene: TRBD2; abundance: -; j_gene: TRBJ2-3; v_gene: TRBV5-1; CDR3aa: CASSPGLAGVRTDTQYF; CDR3nt: TGCGCCAGCAGCCCCGGACTAGCGGGAGTAAGGACAGATACGCAGTATTTT
d_gene: -; abundance: -; j_gene: TRBJ1-1; v_gene: TRBV7-9; CDR3aa: CASSFPSNTEAFF; CDR3nt: TGTGCCAGCAGTTTCCCTTCGAACACTGAAGCTTTCTTT
d_gene: TRBD1; abundance: -; j_gene: TRBJ1-4; v_gene: TRBV19; CDR3aa: CASSIDTGGELFF; CDR3nt: TGTGCCAGTAGTATAGATACAGGGGGAGAGCTGTTTTTT
d_gene: -; abundance: -; j_gene: TRBJ1-1; v_gene: TRBV10-3; CDR3aa: CAIRTQNLNTEAFF; CDR3nt: TGTGCCATCCGAACCCAGAATCTGAACACTGAAGCTTTCTTT
d_gene: -; abundance: -; j_gene: TRBJ2-5; v_gene: TRBV14; CDR3aa: CASSLLGVKETQYF; CDR3nt: TGTGCCAGCAGCCTCCTAGGTGTGAAAGAGACCCAGTACTTC
d_gene: TRBD2; abundance: few; j_gene: TRBJ2-1; v_gene: TRBV19; CDR3aa: CASSINPSGGFDEQFF; CDR3nt: TGTGCCAGTAGTATAAACCCTAGCGGGGGGTTCGATGAGCAGTTCTTC
d_gene: -; abundance: -; j_gene: TRBJ1-1; v_gene: TRBV6-5; CDR3aa: CASRGVAWGTEAFF; CDR3nt: TGTGCCAGCCGGGGGGTAGCCTGGGGTACTGAAGCTTTCTTT
d_gene: -; abundance: few; j_gene: TRBJ1-1; v_gene: TRBV27; CDR3aa: CASRANTEAFF; CDR3nt: TGTGCCAGCAGGGCTAACACTGAAGCTTTCTTT
d_gene: TRBD1; abundance: many; j_gene: TRBJ1-5; v_gene: TRBV30; CDR3aa: CAWSTGVSNQPQHF; CDR3nt: TGTGCCTGGAGTACAGGGGTTAGCAATCAGCCCCAGCATTTT
d_gene: -; abundance: -; j_gene: TRBJ2-3; v_gene: TRBV6-5; CDR3aa: CASSYGGPGRDTQYF; CDR3nt: TGTGCCAGCAGTTACGGGGGACCGGGGAGGGATACGCAGTATTTT
d_gene: TRBD1; abundance: many; j_gene: TRBJ2-3; v_gene: TRBV5-8; CDR3aa: CASSRNRGVRSQDTQYF; CDR3nt: TGTGCCAGCAGCCGCAACAGGGGGGTAAGGTCCCAAGATACGCAGTATTTT
d_gene: -; abundance: -; j_gene: TRBJ2-7; v_gene: TRBV7-9; CDR3aa: CASSIAGDWLSYEQYF; CDR3nt: TGTGCCAGCAGCATAGCAGGAGACTGGCTCTCCTACGAGCAGTACTTC